The T cell receptor beta chain described here comes from a study of tumor and adjacent non-tumor tissue in lung cancer. A modified ARM-PCR protocol with three rounds of nested PCR amplified TCRbeta. In TCRdb, the multiplex PCR reads were re-called with MiXCR into one record per CDR3 protein. This table has some 100,000 distinct CDR3 sequences, over 55% appearing once. No cell sorting was done before RNA was extracted from the tissue. Distant lung tissue was collected more than 3 cm away from the tumor edge. The CDR3 spans 15 residues. Losses at the gene ends were 4 bases for V and 2 bases for J; bases not matched to a gene: 3. CDR1 and CDR2 from the germline V gene are SGHTA and FQGNSA.

The genes are TRBV7-2 and TRBJ2-1, with 9 positions matching TRBD1. This TCR derives from a man aged 25 to 40 with non-small cell lung cancer. Sequences were obtained from distant non-tumor lung tissue. CDR3 nucleotides: TGTGCCAGCAGCTCCGGGACAGGGCCCTACAATGAGCAGTTCTTC. Translated: CASSSGTGPYNEQFF.